The rows below give T cell receptor beta chains drawn from one sample of a study of a mutant IDH1 vaccine in newly diagnosed glioma. Measured with immunoSEQ multiplex PCR; TCRdb has only the in-frame clones, and not every one. The sample holds around 30,000 clones, 70% to 90% seen once. These receptors' antigens are unknown. The specimen comprised PBMCs, sampled from a glioma patient whose treatment included an IDH1 peptide vaccine. The receptor source for this set is a man in his forties with glioma. Both conserved end residues are part of each CDR3. Each record gives: D gene, V gene, clone size, J gene, CDR3 protein, CDR3 DNA. D genes are given only for firm matches. Only some rows state a clone size, as once, few, many or a class for expanded clones.

>.|TRBV5-1|once|TRBJ2-7
CASSSNTYEQYF
TGCGCCAGCAGCTCAAACACGTACGAGCAGTACTTC
>.|TRBV4-2|.|TRBJ2-7
CASSQEDGSGGYEQYF
TGTGCCAGCAGCCAAGAAGATGGGAGTGGGGGCTACGAGCAGTACTTC
>TRBD1|TRBV14|.|TRBJ2-5
CASSQEFHRGPQETQYF
TGTGCCAGCAGCCAAGAGTTCCACAGGGGGCCCCAAGAGACCCAGTACTTC
>.|TRBV7-8|.|TRBJ1-2
CASTTTGLYGYTF
TGTGCCAGCACCACCACTGGATTATATGGCTACACCTTC
>.|TRBV9|.|TRBJ1-2
CASSTGTDYTF
TGTGCCAGCAGCACCGGGACGGATTACACCTTC
>.|TRBV4-1|.|TRBJ2-5
CASSARGRGETQYF
TGCGCCAGCAGCGCACGAGGGCGGGGAGAGACCCAGTACTTC
>.|TRBV4-1|.|TRBJ2-3
CASSQDTSSADTQYF
TGCGCCAGCAGCCAAGACACTTCAAGTGCAGATACGCAGTATTTT
>.|TRBV5-4|once|TRBJ1-6
CASSLKAVLRESPLHF
TGTGCCAGCAGCTTAAAGGCCGTCCTAAGGGAGTCACCCCTCCACTTT
>.|TRBV6-5|.|TRBJ2-1
CASSFRGDEQFF
TGTGCCAGCAGTTTTCGGGGCGATGAGCAGTTCTTC
>.|TRBV7-8|.|TRBJ1-5
CASSPSDVSNQPQHF
TGTGCCAGCAGCCCATCAGATGTTAGCAATCAGCCCCAGCATTTT
>TRBD2|TRBV6-1|.|TRBJ2-5
CASILLAGDQETQYF
TGTGCCAGCATCTTACTAGCGGGAGATCAAGAGACCCAGTACTTC
>.|TRBV5-6|few|TRBJ1-5
CASSLTDASNQPQHF
TGTGCCAGCAGCTTGACAGATGCTAGCAATCAGCCCCAGCATTTT
>.|TRBV12-5|.|TRBJ1-5
CASGSNPGTQPQHF
TGTGCTAGTGGTTCAAACCCCGGGACACAGCCCCAGCATTTT
>TRBD1|TRBV2|.|TRBJ1-6
CASSRLAGGQGSSSSPLHF
TGTGCCAGCAGCCGCCTCGCGGGGGGACAGGGCAGTAGCTCTTCACCCCTCCACTTT
>TRBD1|TRBV14|.|TRBJ2-7
CASSWTGREQYF
TGTGCCAGCAGCTGGACAGGGCGGGAGCAGTACTTC
>.|TRBV7-6|.|TRBJ1-1
CASSSSGFAEAFF
TGTGCCAGCAGCTCTTCCGGGTTCGCTGAAGCTTTCTTT
>TRBD2|TRBV27|.|TRBJ2-7
CASSPRGGARYEQYF
TGTGCCAGCAGTCCCCGGGGGGGGGCCAGGTACGAGCAGTACTTC
>TRBD1|TRBV4-2|once|TRBJ2-5
CASSQGATGQGQETQYF
TGTGCCAGCAGCCAAGGGGCCACGGGTCAGGGACAGGAGACCCAGTACTTC
>.|TRBV7-8|.|TRBJ2-3
CASSLSGYSSTDTQYF
TGTGCCAGCAGCTTATCGGGCTACTCTAGCACAGATACGCAGTATTTT
>.|TRBV11-2|.|TRBJ1-1
CASSLGRGFPEAFF
TGTGCCAGCAGCTTAGGGAGGGGGTTCCCTGAAGCTTTCTTT
>TRBD1|TRBV10-3|.|TRBJ1-2
CAIRPDRVNYGYTF
TGTGCCATCAGACCTGACAGGGTTAACTATGGCTACACCTTC
>TRBD1|TRBV14|.|TRBJ2-5
CASSQEDPGQQETQYF
TGTGCCAGCAGCCAAGAAGACCCGGGACAGCAAGAGACCCAGTACTTC
>TRBD2|TRBV7-8|.|TRBJ2-3
CASSLELAGGQTDTQYF
TGTGCCAGCAGCTTAGAACTAGCGGGGGGGCAGACAGATACGCAGTATTTT
>TRBD1|TRBV28|.|TRBJ2-5
CASRWDSRGTQYF
TGTGCCAGCAGATGGGACAGTCGGGGGACCCAGTACTTC
>.|TRBV6-5|.|TRBJ2-2
CASSSAGTANTGELFF
TGTGCCAGCAGTTCTGCCGGGACGGCGAACACCGGGGAGCTGTTTTTT
>.|TRBV28|.|TRBJ1-2
CARTHRPGNYGYTF
TGTGCCAGGACACACCGTCCCGGAAACTATGGCTACACCTTC
>.|TRBV10-3|.|TRBJ1-1
CAISPGAPKAEAFF
TGTGCCATCAGTCCCGGCGCTCCCAAGGCTGAAGCTTTCTTT
>.|TRBV6-5|.|TRBJ2-4
CASSARDLAKNIQYF
TGTGCCAGCAGTGCGCGGGATCTAGCCAAAAACATTCAGTACTTC
>.|TRBV6-5|few|TRBJ2-2
CASRTPGGRTGELFF
TGTGCCAGCAGGACGCCGGGCGGCCGGACCGGGGAGCTGTTTTTT
>.|TRBV7-2|once|TRBJ2-7
CASSLGPGTYEQYF
TGTGCCAGCAGCTTAGGCCCGGGGACCTACGAGCAGTACTTC
>.|TRBV28|once|TRBJ1-1
CASRLDPYTEAFF
TGTGCCAGCAGGTTAGACCCGTACACTGAAGCTTTCTTT
>TRBD1|TRBV25-1|.|TRBJ2-5
CASNRLGTEETQYF
TGTGCCAGCAACCGGTTAGGGACAGAAGAGACCCAGTACTTC
>.|TRBV11-1|.|TRBJ2-6
CASSFSPSGANVLTF
TGTGCCAGCAGTTTTAGTCCCTCTGGGGCCAACGTCCTGACTTTC
>.|TRBV7-7|.|TRBJ2-2
CASSSGGTYTGELFF
TGTGCTAGCAGCTCGGGCGGGACTTACACCGGGGAGCTGTTTTTT
>.|TRBV6-6|.|TRBJ2-7
CASSFQGYEQYF
TGTGCCAGCAGTTTCCAGGGTTACGAGCAGTACTTC
>.|TRBV7-9|once|TRBJ1-2
CASSSTVRTYGYTF
TGTGCCAGCAGCTCGACAGTTCGCACCTATGGCTACACCTTC
>.|TRBV28|.|TRBJ1-2
CASSYRTVNYGYTF
TGTGCCAGCAGTTACCGGACAGTTAACTATGGCTACACCTTC